This T cell receptor beta chain stems from a study of blood T cell repertoires in COVID-19. CDR1 is KGHSH, CDR2 LQKENI, per germline. This CDR3 is 14 amino acids long. The V end was cut by 8 bases, the J end by 1 base, with 15 bases between. The protocol was immunoSEQ multiplex PCR, while the TCRdb copy is restricted to in-frame clones and leaves out a portion. The sample has 150,000 to 200,000 clones, over 75% seen once; the top ten hold roughly 11%. This TCR was sampled from a human donor in a cohort sampled during active COVID-19. The specimen sequenced was peripheral blood. This sequence joins TRBV18 and TRBJ2-7; tentative D call: TRBD2 (5 bases). Here the CDR3 DNA reads TGTGCCAGCCAGACTTTATCGGGGTCCTACGAGCAGTACTTC. This translates into CASQTLSGSYEQYF.